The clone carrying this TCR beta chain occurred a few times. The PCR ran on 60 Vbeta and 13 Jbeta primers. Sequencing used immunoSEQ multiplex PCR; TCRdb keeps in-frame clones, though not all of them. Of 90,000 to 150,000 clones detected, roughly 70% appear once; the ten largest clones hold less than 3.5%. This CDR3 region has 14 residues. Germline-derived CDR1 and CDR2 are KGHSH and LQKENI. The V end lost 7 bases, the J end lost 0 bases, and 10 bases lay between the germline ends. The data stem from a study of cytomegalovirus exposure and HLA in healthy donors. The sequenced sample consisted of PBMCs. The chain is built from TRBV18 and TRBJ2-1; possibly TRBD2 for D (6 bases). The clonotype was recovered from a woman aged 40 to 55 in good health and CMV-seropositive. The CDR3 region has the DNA TGTGCCAGCTTAGCGGATAGCTCCTACAATGAGCAGTTCTTC. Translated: CASLADSSYNEQFF.